A selection of T cell receptor beta chains follows, all from one sample in a study of cytomegalovirus exposure and HLA in healthy donors. The assay was immunoSEQ multiplex PCR, and TCRdb's table has in-frame clones only and misses some. The sample data list 41,000 or so clones. Sequencing was performed on PBMCs. These receptors were obtained from a man younger than 45 in good health and CMV-seronegative. Both conserved end residues are part of each CDR3. A D gene is named only where the DNA matches it firmly.

J gene	V gene	D gene	CDR3 protein	CDR3 DNA
TRBJ2-1	TRBV7-8	.	CASNPGGDSYNEQFF	TGTGCCAGCAATCCTGGAGGGGACTCCTACAATGAGCAGTTCTTC
TRBJ2-2	TRBV19	TRBD1	CASGTGNTGELFF	TGTGCCAGTGGGACAGGGAACACCGGGGAGCTGTTTTTT
TRBJ1-5	TRBV7-9	TRBD1	CASSSAQGAGSNQPQHF	TGTGCCAGCAGCTCAGCACAGGGGGCAGGTAGCAATCAGCCCCAGCATTTT
TRBJ2-3	TRBV5-1	.	CASSLGREDFTDTQYF	TGCGCCAGCAGCTTGGGCCGGGAAGACTTCACAGATACGCAGTATTTT
TRBJ1-4	TRBV4-3	TRBD1	CASSQEQGDNEKLFF	TGCGCCAGCAGCCAAGAACAGGGGGATAATGAAAAACTGTTTTTT
TRBJ2-5	TRBV6-5	.	CASSKQGGETQYF	TGTGCCAGCAGTAAACAGGGAGGGGAGACCCAGTACTTC
TRBJ2-7	TRBV5-1	TRBD1	CASSNGAGTAYEQYF	TGCGCCAGCAGTAACGGGGCCGGGACAGCCTACGAGCAGTACTTC
TRBJ1-2	TRBV25-1	.	CASSDNSWNGYTF	TGTGCCAGCAGTGATAACAGTTGGAATGGCTACACCTTC
TRBJ2-2	TRBV2	TRBD2	CASTGGRARGELFF	TGTGCCAGCACCGGGGGGAGGGCACGGGGGGAGCTGTTTTTT
TRBJ2-2	TRBV7-2	TRBD1	CASSLYRGPDTGELFF	TGTGCCAGCAGCTTATACAGGGGGCCGGACACCGGGGAGCTGTTTTTT
TRBJ2-7	TRBV5-8	TRBD2	CASSVYTSGRLGEQYF	TGTGCCAGCAGCGTCTACACTAGCGGGAGATTAGGGGAGCAGTACTTC
TRBJ1-2	TRBV4-1	.	CASSQESAAANYGYTF	TGCGCCAGCAGCCAAGAGAGCGCAGCAGCTAACTATGGCTACACCTTC
TRBJ2-1	TRBV7-9	TRBD1	CASSIDRGVTRGHNEQFF	TGTGCCAGCAGCATAGACAGGGGGGTAACGAGGGGGCACAATGAGCAGTTCTTC
TRBJ2-3	TRBV6-1	.	CASSELMSQTLSTDTQYF	TGTGCCAGCAGTGAACTTATGTCGCAAACCCTAAGCACAGATACGCAGTATTTT
TRBJ2-2	TRBV2	.	CASSVTGVNTGELFF	TGTGCCAGCAGTGTGACCGGGGTGAACACCGGGGAGCTGTTTTTT
TRBJ2-4	TRBV15	.	CATSRAQLAKNIQYF	TGTGCCACCAGCAGAGCACAGTTAGCCAAAAACATTCAGTACTTC
TRBJ2-5	TRBV10-2	TRBD1	CASSESRGGPQGETQYF	TGCGCCAGCAGTGAGTCGAGAGGGGGCCCCCAGGGAGAGACCCAGTACTTC
TRBJ2-7	TRBV5-1	TRBD1	CASSQNWDREYEQYF	TGCGCCAGCAGCCAAAATTGGGACAGGGAATACGAGCAGTACTTC
TRBJ2-4	TRBV27	TRBD2	CASSLILLAQGQNIQYF	TGTGCCAGCAGTTTAATTCTACTAGCGCAAGGCCAAAACATTCAGTACTTC
TRBJ1-2	TRBV4-1	.	CASSQARTNYGYTF	TGCGCCAGCAGCCAAGCCCGGACAAACTATGGCTACACCTTC
TRBJ2-3	TRBV6-6	.	CASESGSTDTQYF	TGTGCCAGCGAATCCGGGAGCACAGATACGCAGTATTTT
TRBJ1-6	TRBV4-2	.	CASSQGSPEAQRNSPLHF	TGTGCCAGCAGCCAAGGATCCCCAGAGGCCCAGAGGAATTCACCCCTACACTTT
TRBJ1-1	TRBV5-1	TRBD1	CASSKDRHTEAFF	TGCGCCAGCAGCAAGGACAGGCACACTGAAGCTTTCTTT
TRBJ2-5	TRBV6-5	.	CASSYIGETQYF	TGTGCCAGCAGTTACATCGGGGAGACCCAGTACTTC
TRBJ2-3	TRBV4-1	.	CASSQEEKMLDTQYF	TGCGCCAGCAGCCAAGAGGAGAAAATGCTGGATACGCAGTATTTT
TRBJ2-1	TRBV5-1	TRBD1	CASSLDRGYNEQFF	TGCGCCAGCAGTTTAGACAGGGGATACAATGAGCAGTTCTTC
TRBJ1-2	TRBV18	.	CASSPQTAAATNGYTF	TGTGCCAGCTCACCACAAACCGCTGCCGCGACAAATGGCTACACCTTC
TRBJ2-3	TRBV19	.	CATAGSATDTQYF	TGTGCCACCGCGGGATCAGCTACAGATACGCAGTATTTT
TRBJ2-3	TRBV10-2	.	CASSREKGTDTQYF	TGCGCCAGCAGTAGGGAGAAAGGCACAGATACGCAGTATTTT
TRBJ2-7	TRBV7-2	.	CASSLGGMGYEQYF	TGTGCCAGCAGCTTAGGGGGCATGGGCTACGAGCAGTACTTC
TRBJ2-7	TRBV27	TRBD1	CASRGTGVYEQYF	TGTGCCAGCCGCGGGACAGGGGTCTACGAGCAGTACTTC
TRBJ1-5	TRBV7-8	TRBD1	CASSSDRGLYSNQPQHF	TGTGCCAGCAGCTCGGACAGGGGTCTCTATAGCAATCAGCCCCAGCATTTT
TRBJ1-1	TRBV2	.	CASRPQNTEAFF	TGTGCCAGCAGGCCACAGAACACTGAAGCTTTCTTT
TRBJ1-2	TRBV7-6	TRBD1	CASSYRTGWGYTF	TGTGCCAGCAGCTATCGGACAGGGTGGGGCTACACCTTC
TRBJ1-2	TRBV19	.	CASSIRPRGGANYGYTF	TGTGCCAGTAGCATAAGACCTAGAGGGGGTGCTAACTATGGCTACACCTTC
TRBJ2-1	TRBV7-3	.	CASSSLGSEQFF	TGTGCCAGCAGCTCGCTGGGGAGTGAGCAGTTCTTC
TRBJ2-1	TRBV9	.	CASSVPQGASGISSYNEQFF	TGTGCCAGCAGCGTTCCCCAGGGGGCTAGCGGGATTTCCTCCTACAATGAGCAGTTCTTC
TRBJ2-7	TRBV11-2	TRBD1	CASSGRDRDYYEQYF	TGTGCCAGCAGCGGCCGGGACAGGGATTACTACGAGCAGTACTTC
TRBJ2-1	TRBV4-1	TRBD2	CASSQEFSGGPLNNEQFF	TGCGCCAGCAGCCAAGAATTTAGCGGGGGGCCCTTAAACAATGAGCAGTTCTTC
TRBJ1-4	TRBV11-2	TRBD1	CASTPRDRGKPYNEKLFF	TGTGCCAGCACCCCAAGGGACAGGGGAAAACCGTATAATGAAAAACTGTTTTTT
TRBJ2-7	TRBV6-5	.	CASSSAGKRHEQYF	TGTGCCAGCAGTTCGGCAGGGAAAAGGCACGAGCAGTACTTC
TRBJ2-2	TRBV7-2	.	CASSLARTGELFF	TGTGCCAGCAGCTTAGCGAGGACCGGGGAGCTGTTTTTT
TRBJ1-2	TRBV25-1	.	CASSRTDNYGYTF	TGTGCCAGCAGTCGAACAGATAACTATGGCTACACCTTC
TRBJ2-7	TRBV9	TRBD1	CASSVGQGPSYEQYF	TGTGCCAGCAGCGTTGGACAGGGTCCCTCCTACGAGCAGTACTTC
TRBJ2-7	TRBV30	.	CAWRDYTYEQYF	TGTGCCTGGAGGGACTACACCTACGAGCAGTACTTC
TRBJ1-1	TRBV6-5	.	CASSYSMNTEAFF	TGTGCCAGCAGTTACTCTATGAACACTGAAGCTTTCTTT
TRBJ2-1	TRBV7-2	.	CASSEDYQSSYNEQFF	TGTGCCAGCAGTGAAGACTACCAGAGCTCCTACAATGAGCAGTTCTTC
TRBJ1-1	TRBV15	.	CATSREVLSGTEAFF	TGTGCCACCAGCAGAGAAGTCCTGTCAGGCACTGAAGCTTTCTTT
TRBJ1-2	TRBV7-2	TRBD1	CASTPDRTYGYTF	TGTGCCAGCACCCCGGACAGGACCTATGGCTACACCTTC
TRBJ2-5	TRBV19	TRBD2	CASSVTSGRGETQYF	TGTGCCAGTAGTGTAACTAGCGGGAGAGGGGAGACCCAGTACTTC
TRBJ1-5	TRBV19	.	CASSIETESNQPQHF	TGTGCCAGTAGTATTGAGACAGAGTCGAATCAGCCCCAGCATTTT
TRBJ1-2	TRBV4-3	TRBD1	CASSQATLTTGDYGYTF	TGCGCCAGCAGCCAAGCAACCCTCACGACAGGGGACTATGGCTACACCTTC
TRBJ2-5	TRBV6-4	TRBD2	CASSDVLGLAELEDARPQETQYF	TGTGCCAGCAGTGACGTTTTGGGACTAGCGGAGTTGGAGGACGCCAGACCCCAAGAGACCCAGTACTTC